This TCR beta chain came from a study of blood T cell repertoires in COVID-19. Original processing notes: Counts of nucleated cells, estimated from reference gene primer amplification, were obtained. Measured with immunoSEQ multiplex PCR; TCRdb has only the in-frame clones, and not every one. That table supplies the V and J calls and clone size; D and trimming were determined from the DNA. The top ten clones hold 2% to 2.5% of a sample with about 230,000 clones, 75% to 85% of them seen once. The CDR3 has 13 amino acids. Germline CDR1 MNHEY, CDR2 SMNVEV (reference sequence). Between the trimmed V and J ends, which lost 7 bases and 5 bases, there was a span of 14 bases.

The sample consisted of peripheral blood. The clonotype comes from a man aged 35 to 55 who had recovered from COVID-19. The chain employs TRBV27 and TRBJ1-1; a weak D match, TRBD1 (5 bases). The CDR3 loop is CASTSLGGTEAFF. The CDR3 coding sequence is TGTGCCAGCACCAGCCTTGGGGGGACTGAAGCTTTCTTT.